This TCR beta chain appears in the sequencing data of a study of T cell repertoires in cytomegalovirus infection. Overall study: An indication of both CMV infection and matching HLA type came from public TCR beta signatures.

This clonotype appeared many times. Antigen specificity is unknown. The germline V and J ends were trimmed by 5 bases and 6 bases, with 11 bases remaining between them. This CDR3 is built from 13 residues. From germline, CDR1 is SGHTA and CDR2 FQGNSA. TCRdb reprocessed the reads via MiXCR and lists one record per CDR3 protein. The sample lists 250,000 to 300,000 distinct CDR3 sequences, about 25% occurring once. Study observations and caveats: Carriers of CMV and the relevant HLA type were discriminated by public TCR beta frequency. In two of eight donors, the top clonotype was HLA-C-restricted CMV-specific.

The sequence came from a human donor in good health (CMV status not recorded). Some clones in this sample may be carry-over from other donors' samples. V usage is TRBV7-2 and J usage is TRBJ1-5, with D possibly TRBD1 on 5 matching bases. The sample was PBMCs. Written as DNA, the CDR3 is TGTGCCAGCAGCCCGCAGGGTTCTCAGCCCCAGCATTTT. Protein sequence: CASSPQGSQPQHF.